One sample yielded the 13 T cell receptor beta chains listed below, sequenced in a study of blood T cell repertoires in COVID-19. TCRdb keeps only in-frame clones here, not all; method: immunoSEQ multiplex PCR. The profile covers some 500,000 clones, with 85% to 90% appearing a single time and under 8.5% taken by the ten largest. The sequenced sample consisted of peripheral blood. These receptors were obtained from a woman in her 50s with COVID-19, enrolled during active disease.

The J gene is TRBJ2-5, the V gene TRBV9; possibly TRBD2 for D (6 bases). V lost 4 bases to trimming and J lost 1 base, with 17 bases between them. This CDR3 comprises 16 residues. Germline V lookup: CDR1 SGDLS, CDR2 YYNGEE. CDR3 amino acids: CASSRGGGSGQETQYF. CDR3 DNA sequence: TGTGCCAGCAGCCGCGGTGGGGGGAGCGGCCAAGAGACCCAGTACTTC. Together with reference TRBV9 and TRBJ2-5, the CDR3 gives the full variable domain: DSGVTQTPKHLITATGQRVTLRCSPRSGDLSVYWYQQSLDQGLQFLIQYYNGEERAKGNILERFSAQQFPDLHSELNLSSLELGDSALYFCASSRGGGSGQETQYFGPGTRLLVL.

This chain connects TRBV5-1 to TRBJ1-1; no clear D gene. V was pared by 0 bases and J by 4 bases, with 7 bases between. This CDR3 is 13 amino acids long. The V gene's germline CDR1 is SGHRS and CDR2 YFSETQ. The CDR3 DNA reads TGCGCCAGCAGCTTGGTAGGGAGCACTGAAGCTTTCTTT. Translating it yields CASSLVGSTEAFF. Filled out from reference TRBV5-1 and TRBJ1-1, the complete variable domain reads KAGVTQTPRYLIKTRGQQVTLSCSPISGHRSVSWYQQTPGQGLQFLFEYFSETQRNKGNFPGRFSGRQFSNSRSEMNVSTLELGDSALYLCASSLVGSTEAFFGQGTRLTVV.

The gene calls are TRBV2 and TRBJ2-4; 7 positions match TRBD1. Germline CDR1 and CDR2: SNHLY and FYNNEI. The CDR3 is 16 residues long. After removal of 2 bases from V and 2 bases from J, the junction contained 6 bases not matched to a gene. The CDR3 nucleotides read TGTGCCAGCAGTGAAAGTCAGGGGGTGACCAAAAACATTCAGTACTTC. Its protein product is CASSESQGVTKNIQYF. Supplemented by reference TRBV2 and TRBJ2-4, the full variable domain reads EPEVTQTPSHQVTQMGQEVILRCVPISNHLYFYWYRQILGQKVEFLVSFYNNEISEKSEIFDDQFSVERPDGSNFTLKIRSTKLEDSAMYFCASSESQGVTKNIQYFGAGTRLSVL.

CDR3 sequence: CASSPGLAGRELFF. The CDR3 coding sequence is TGTGCCAGCAGCCCCGGACTAGCCGGCAGGGAGCTGTTTTTT. The chain combines TRBV7-8 with TRBJ2-2; 8 nucleotides align to TRBD2. The trim removed 5 bases at V and 9 bases at J, leaving 8 bases unmatched. Germline-derived CDR1 and CDR2 are SGHVS and FQNEAQ. The CDR3 is 14 amino acids.

J is TRBJ1-2 and V is TRBV7-9; a possible D gene is TRBD1 (6 bases). The CDR3 is 14 residues long. Germline CDR1 is SEHNR and CDR2 is FQNEAQ (reference sequence). V gave up 1 base and J gave up 8 bases, with 14 bases separating them. CDR3 sequence: CASSLGGQGNGYTF. The CDR3 DNA sequence: TGTGCCAGCAGCTTAGGGGGTCAGGGGAACGGCTACACCTTC. The full variable domain, its missing parts supplied by reference TRBV7-9 and TRBJ1-2, is DTGVSQNPRHKITKRGQNVTFRCDPISEHNRLYWYRQTLGQGPEFLTYFQNEAQLEKSRLLSDRFSAERPKGSFSTLEIQRTEQGDSAMYLCASSLGGQGNGYTFGSGTRLTVV.

The J gene is TRBJ1-2, the V gene TRBV6-6; D unclear. From germline, CDR1 is MNHNY and CDR2 SVGAGI (reference sequence). The CDR3 contains 12 residues. The germline V and J ends were trimmed by 7 bases and 3 bases, with 9 bases remaining between them. The CDR3 DNA reads as TGTGCCAGCAACTCGCGAGACTATGGCTACACCTTC. It yields the protein CASNSRDYGYTF.

The V call is TRBV2, the J call TRBJ2-1, with D tentatively TRBD1 (5 bases). Trimming took off 8 bases at V and 4 bases at J, with 21 bases between the two ends. CDR3 length equals 16 residues. Germline CDR1 is SNHLY and CDR2 is FYNNEI. CDR3 in amino acids: CASGVREAVKYNEQFF. CDR3 sequence (DNA): TGTGCCAGCGGAGTCAGGGAAGCCGTCAAATACAATGAGCAGTTCTTC.

The chain joins TRBV19 to TRBJ1-4; 7 bases match TRBD1. V was clipped by 8 bases and J by 8 bases; unmatched bases: 11. From germline, CDR1 is LNHDA and CDR2 SQIVND (reference sequence). The CDR3 length is 14 residues. The CDR3 region is CASQDRVRNEKLFF. In nucleotides, the CDR3 is TGTGCCAGTCAAGACAGGGTTAGAAACGAAAAACTGTTTTTT.

This clone was detected only once. DNA for the CDR3: TGTGCCAGCAAAACTCCGGGAGGAAGGGAGCAGTACTTC. Protein product: CASKTPGGREQYF. The chain combines TRBV28 with TRBJ2-7; 7 nucleotides match TRBD2. Germline V gene lookup returns CDR1 MDHEN and CDR2 SYDVKM. The CDR3 consists of 13 residues. V shed 7 bases and J 7 bases; nucleotides not matched to a gene: 10.

The CDR3 protein is CASSPTGGMNTEAFF. In nucleotides, the CDR3 is TGTGCCAGCAGCCCGACAGGGGGGATGAACACTGAAGCTTTCTTT. The rearrangement uses TRBV7-2 and TRBJ1-1, with TRBD1 matching over 9 bases. J lost 0 bases, V lost 5 bases, and 4 bases had no gene match. The CDR3 runs to 15 residues. The germline V gene has CDR1 SGHTA and CDR2 FQGNSA.

This chain links TRBV29-1 with TRBJ2-1; D not certain. The CDR3 has 12 residues. V shed 3 bases and J shed 1 base, with 4 bases lying between them. Germline V gene sequence: CDR1 SQVTM, CDR2 ANQGSEA. The CDR3 bases are TGCAGCGTTGATCGTTCCTACAATGAGCAGTTCTTC. This sequence encodes CSVDRSYNEQFF.

The sample holds one count of this clone. The chain employs TRBV28 and TRBJ1-1, with unresolved D. Germline CDR1 is MDHEN and CDR2 is SYDVKM. Trimming pared 8 bases from V and 1 base from J, leaving 11 bases between. The CDR3 runs 13 residues. The CDR3 region is CASYKEGNTEAFF. DNA for the CDR3: TGTGCCAGCTATAAAGAGGGGAACACTGAAGCTTTCTTT.

The chain recombines TRBV7-9 with TRBJ1-1; maybe TRBD1 (5 bases). This CDR3 is built from 14 residues. Trimming left V 2 bases short and J 1 base short, with 8 bases between. Looked up from germline, CDR1 is SEHNR and CDR2 is FQNEAQ (reference sequence). Written as DNA, the CDR3 is TGTGCCAGCAGCTTATACCAGGGGAACACTGAAGCTTTCTTT. It codes for CASSLYQGNTEAFF.